This is a list of T cell receptor beta chains from one sample in a study of shared clonotypes between healthy human individuals. The method was immunoSEQ multiplex PCR; TCRdb's version includes in-frame clones alone and lacks a portion of them. This repertoire shows about 2.4 million clones, over 85% found once; its top ten account for approximately 0.36%. Source material: naive CD4+ T cells from PBMCs. Receptors were obtained from a man between 18 and 35 years old in good health. Some clones in this sample may be carry-over from other donors' samples. Each CDR3 is given with its conserved first and last residue.

V gene: TRBV11-2
J gene: TRBJ2-5
CDR3 protein: CASAPGFQETQYF

V gene: TRBV5-4
J gene: TRBJ2-1
CDR3 protein: CASSPGLPRGEQFF

V gene: TRBV6-6
J gene: TRBJ2-7
CDR3 protein: CASSFAGSSYEQYF

V gene: TRBV5-1
J gene: TRBJ2-5
CDR3 protein: CASSVQAGGEETQYF

V gene: TRBV6-1
J gene: TRBJ2-3
CDR3 protein: CASSEGWGPSTDTQYF

V gene: TRBV7-2
J gene: TRBJ2-2
CDR3 protein: CASRHPGLPDTGELFF

V gene: TRBV7-2
J gene: TRBJ1-5
CDR3 protein: CATQGQSNQPQHF

V gene: TRBV2
J gene: TRBJ1-5
CDR3 protein: CASSGGRGQGNQPQHF

V gene: TRBV6-1
J gene: TRBJ2-1
CDR3 protein: CASSSSPTPYNEQFF

V gene: TRBV5-5
J gene: TRBJ2-2
CDR3 protein: CASSLGQGGAGELFF

V gene: TRBV30
J gene: TRBJ1-2
CDR3 protein: CAWSLPGTYGYTF

V gene: TRBV28
J gene: TRBJ2-3
CDR3 protein: CASSLSGDTQYF

V gene: TRBV30
J gene: TRBJ1-4
CDR3 protein: CAWRPTNEKLFF

V gene: TRBV5-4
J gene: TRBJ2-2
CDR3 protein: CASTDLAGELFF

V gene: TRBV6-1
J gene: TRBJ2-1
CDR3 protein: CASSDLGAFGEQFF

V gene: TRBV6-6
J gene: TRBJ2-1
CDR3 protein: CASSPKSYNEQFF

V gene: TRBV2
J gene: TRBJ1-4
CDR3 protein: CASSGDGRREKLFF

V gene: TRBV7-2
J gene: TRBJ2-7
CDR3 protein: CASSPRDPGREQYF

V gene: TRBV27
J gene: TRBJ2-2
CDR3 protein: CASSVSRDRLLTGELFF

V gene: TRBV7-8
J gene: TRBJ1-5
CDR3 protein: CASRPGTLNQPQHF

V gene: TRBV30
J gene: TRBJ2-1
CDR3 protein: CAWSGYGNQFF

V gene: TRBV6-6
J gene: TRBJ2-3
CDR3 protein: CASRGLAGTTDTQYF

V gene: TRBV6-1
J gene: TRBJ1-3
CDR3 protein: CASSDRISRSGNTIYF

V gene: TRBV7-3
J gene: TRBJ2-5
CDR3 protein: CASSLSLGETQYF

V gene: TRBV11-2
J gene: TRBJ1-3
CDR3 protein: CASSLGLGSGNTIYF

V gene: TRBV5-4
J gene: TRBJ2-3
CDR3 protein: CASSRRGDTQYF

V gene: TRBV7-8
J gene: TRBJ2-7
CDR3 protein: CASSPRGRSYEQYF

V gene: TRBV28
J gene: TRBJ2-5
CDR3 protein: CASSPRVEPTSRETQYF

V gene: TRBV5-1
J gene: TRBJ2-3
CDR3 protein: CASSPDGTSGDTQYF

V gene: TRBV9
J gene: TRBJ2-1
CDR3 protein: CASSPRAYNEQFF

V gene: TRBV14
J gene: TRBJ1-4
CDR3 protein: CASSQDVGIYATNEKLFF

V gene: TRBV5-1
J gene: TRBJ2-7
CDR3 protein: CASRWDRSYEQYF

V gene: TRBV6-5
J gene: TRBJ2-5
CDR3 protein: CASSAPGTGRETQYF

V gene: TRBV18
J gene: TRBJ2-1
CDR3 protein: CASSPNRGGEQFF

V gene: TRBV6-1
J gene: TRBJ2-7
CDR3 protein: CASSRDARYEQYF

V gene: TRBV4-1
J gene: TRBJ1-3
CDR3 protein: CASSRLGQESGGNTIYF